This TCR beta chain was recovered during a study of T cells in Graves' hyperthyroidism and ophthalmopathy. Researchers amplified the TCR beta CDR3 regions from RNA transcripts. TCR CDR3 underwent first-round RT-PCR with the HTBI primer set. TCRdb itself ran the multiplex PCR reads through MiXCR, one entry per CDR3 protein. The sample contains hundreds of thousands of distinct CDR3 sequences, 14% to 15% of which appear only once. Study-level findings and limits: Most clonotypes that expanded in the thyroid above 0.001 also showed up in blood.

Fresh peripheral blood, 8 to 10 ml, was the source of the PBMCs. CDR1 SGHDN and CDR2 FVKESK come from the germline V gene. The CDR3 runs 13 residues. V gave up 1 base and J gave up 4 bases, with 8 bases separating them. As to this clonotype: Its antigen remains unknown.

The material sequenced was blood. The rearrangement uses TRBV14 and TRBJ2-7; D gene ambiguous. This clonotype was obtained from a woman between 40 and 55 years old with Graves' ophthalmopathy. CDR3: CASSQVMWYEQYF. The DNA for the CDR3 is TGTGCCAGCAGCCAAGTGATGTGGTACGAGCAGTACTTC.